This T cell receptor beta chain was identified in a study of shared clonotypes between healthy human individuals. Notes on the study in general: Estimated richness values were generally larger in naive subsets than in memory subsets.

In regard to this clone: Its antigen is not identified.

Those who donated were healthy HIV-negative adults, with no recent acute infections or vaccinations reported. Generated by immunoSEQ multiplex PCR, the TCRdb table keeps only in-frame clones and is missing some. The sample includes about 2.3 million clones, more than 85% seen only once; the top ten take approximately 0.4%. Input material: naive CD4+ T cells from PBMCs. Noted subset: CD45RA+ positively selected. The origin of this receptor is a man aged 18 to 29 in good health. Some clones in this sample may be carry-over from other donors' samples.

Written as DNA, the CDR3 is TGTGCCAGCAGTTCCGCGGGTCTAGACACAGATACGCAGTATTTT. Translation: CASSSAGLDTDTQYF. The chain couples TRBV28 to TRBJ2-3; TRBD2 might be the D (5 bases). The V end was cut by 4 bases, the J end by 2 bases, with 13 bases between. Germline assignment: CDR1 MDHEN and CDR2 SYDVKM. The length of the CDR3 is 15 residues. The full variable domain, completed using reference TRBV28 and TRBJ2-3, is DVKVTQSSRYLVKRTGEKVFLECVQDMDHENMFWYRQDPGLGLRLIYFSYDVKMKEKGDIPEGYSVSREKKERFSLILESASTNQTSMYLCASSSAGLDTDTQYFGPGTRLTVL.